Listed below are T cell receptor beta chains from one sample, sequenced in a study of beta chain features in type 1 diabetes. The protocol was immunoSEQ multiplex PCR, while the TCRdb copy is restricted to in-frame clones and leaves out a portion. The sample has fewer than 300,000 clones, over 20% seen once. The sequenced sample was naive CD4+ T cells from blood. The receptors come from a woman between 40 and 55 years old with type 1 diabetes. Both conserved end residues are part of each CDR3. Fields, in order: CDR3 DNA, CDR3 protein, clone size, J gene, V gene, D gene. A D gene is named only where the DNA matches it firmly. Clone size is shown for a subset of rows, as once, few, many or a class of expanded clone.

TGTGCCAGCAGCTTTCCAGGGGGCCCCTATGGCTACACCTTC,CASSFPGGPYGYTF,few,TRBJ1-2,TRBV7-9,TRBD1
TGTGCCAGCTCACGGACTGCCGGGACATTTCAAGAGACCCAGTACTTC,CASSRTAGTFQETQYF,.,TRBJ2-5,TRBV18,.
TGCAGCGCAACCTCCGGGACAGCTGAGACCCAGTACTTC,CSATSGTAETQYF,few,TRBJ2-5,TRBV29-1,TRBD1
TGCAGCGTTGGGGGACTTACCTACGAGCAGTACTTC,CSVGGLTYEQYF,few,TRBJ2-7,TRBV29-1,.
TGTGCCAGCAGATCCGGTGTTGCTTTCTTT,CASRSGVAFF,few,TRBJ1-1,TRBV2,.
TGTGCCAGCAGTACCCCCGGAGCCACCGGGGAGCTGTTTTTT,CASSTPGATGELFF,few,TRBJ2-2,TRBV6-5,.
TGTGCCTGGAGTGAGACAGGGCAATCTAACTATGGCTACACCTTC,CAWSETGQSNYGYTF,.,TRBJ1-2,TRBV30,TRBD1
TGTGCCAGCAGTTTTGGGACAGATAACAATGAGCAGTTCTTC,CASSFGTDNNEQFF,.,TRBJ2-1,TRBV9,TRBD1
TGTGCCAGCAGTTCGGGGGGAGAGACCCAGTACTTC,CASSSGGETQYF,.,TRBJ2-5,TRBV9,TRBD2
TGTGCCAGCAGCCTAGGGACAGGGGAAACTGAAGCTTTCTTT,CASSLGTGETEAFF,.,TRBJ1-1,TRBV11-2,TRBD1
TGCAGCGTTGGCGGTGGGGGGAGAGATACGCAGTATTTT,CSVGGGGRDTQYF,few,TRBJ2-3,TRBV29-1,.
TGTGCCAGCAGCGACAGCAGCTACGAGCAGTACTTC,CASSDSSYEQYF,few,TRBJ2-7,TRBV14,.
TGCGCCAGCAGCTTAGGGACAAATACCCTCTCTGGGGCCAACGTCCTGACTTTC,CASSLGTNTLSGANVLTF,.,TRBJ2-6,TRBV5-1,.
TGTGCCAGCAAAAAGGACAGGGGTGGAGAGACCCAGTACTTC,CASKKDRGGETQYF,.,TRBJ2-5,TRBV5-4,TRBD1
TGTGCCAGCTCACCACCGAATCCGGGGGACAATGAGCAGTTCTTC,CASSPPNPGDNEQFF,.,TRBJ2-1,TRBV18,.
TGTGCCAGCAGTTACATGAGCGAGGAAAAACTGTTTTTT,CASSYMSEEKLFF,.,TRBJ1-4,TRBV6-6,.